The 2 T cell receptor beta chains below all came from one sample that was sequenced in a study of T cell changes during pregnancy in multiple sclerosis (dated by TCRdb to the late 2010s). Libraries were built with the immunoSEQ multiplex PCR assay. What TCRdb holds here is the immuneACCESS table cut down to in-frame rearrangements. Part of the clones is not present; checked against another copy, under half of the missing clones reflect an unresolved V gene, and the others are unexplained. A total of 130,000 or so clones appear in this sample, roughly 95% of them only once. The top ten clones comprise roughly 0.44% of the sample. Specimen: peripheral blood, collected after pregnancy. The source of these receptors is a female donor with multiple sclerosis, enrolled in a pregnancy study.

This clone showed up just a few times. The chain has TRBV6-5 and TRBJ1-2; D not certain. The V and J ends lost 6 bases and 8 bases respectively, with 16 bases between them. Per germline, CDR1 MNHEY and CDR2 SVGAGI. CDR3 length: 13 residues. CDR3 DNA: TGTGCCAGCAGCCGTAACGATATCAGGGGCTACACCTTC. Its protein is CASSRNDIRGYTF.

The rearrangement links TRBV29-1 to TRBJ1-2, with 10 bases fitting TRBD1. The CDR3 is 13 residues long. The junction had 7 bases not matched to a gene; V was cut back by 4 bases and J by 8 bases. CDR1 and CDR2 from the germline V gene are SQVTM and ANQGSEA. The CDR3 DNA follows: TGCAGCGTTGTGATGGACAGGGGGGGCGGCTACACCTTC. This codes for CSVVMDRGGGYTF.